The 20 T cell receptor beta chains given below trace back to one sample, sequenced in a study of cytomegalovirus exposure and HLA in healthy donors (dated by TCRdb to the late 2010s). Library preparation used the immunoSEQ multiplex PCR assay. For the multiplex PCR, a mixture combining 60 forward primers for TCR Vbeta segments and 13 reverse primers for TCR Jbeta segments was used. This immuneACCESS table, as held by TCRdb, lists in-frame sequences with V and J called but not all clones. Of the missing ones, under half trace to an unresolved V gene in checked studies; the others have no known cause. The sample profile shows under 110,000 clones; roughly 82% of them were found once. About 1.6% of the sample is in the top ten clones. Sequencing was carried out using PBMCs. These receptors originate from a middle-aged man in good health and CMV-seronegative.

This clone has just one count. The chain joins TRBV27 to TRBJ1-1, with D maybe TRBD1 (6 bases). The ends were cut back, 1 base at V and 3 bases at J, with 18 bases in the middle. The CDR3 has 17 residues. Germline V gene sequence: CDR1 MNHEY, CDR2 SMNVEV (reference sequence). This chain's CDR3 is CASSLYQGIVGDTEAFF. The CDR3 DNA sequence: TGTGCCAGCAGTTTATACCAGGGGATTGTTGGTGACACTGAAGCTTTCTTT.

CDR3 in amino acids: CASSRDRVATDTQYF. The CDR3 bases are TGTGCCAGCAGTCGGGACAGGGTCGCGACAGATACGCAGTATTTT. The V gene is TRBV6-6, the J gene TRBJ2-3; TRBD1 aligns across 9 bases. CDR1 is MNHNY and CDR2 is SVGAGI in the germline V gene (reference sequence). The V segment lost 5 bases and the J segment 3 bases; nucleotides outside the gene matches: 6. The CDR3 extends over 15 amino acids.

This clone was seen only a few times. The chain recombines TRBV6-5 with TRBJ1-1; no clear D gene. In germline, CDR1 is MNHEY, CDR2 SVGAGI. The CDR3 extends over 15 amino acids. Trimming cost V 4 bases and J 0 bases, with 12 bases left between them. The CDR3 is CASSSGSPMNTEAFF. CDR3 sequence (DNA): TGTGCCAGCAGTTCGGGATCCCCCATGAACACTGAAGCTTTCTTT.

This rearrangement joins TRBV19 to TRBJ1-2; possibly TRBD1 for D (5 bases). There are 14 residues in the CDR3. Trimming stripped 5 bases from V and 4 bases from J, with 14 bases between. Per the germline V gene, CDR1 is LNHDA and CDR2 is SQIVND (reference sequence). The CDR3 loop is CASSYPQGGYGYTF. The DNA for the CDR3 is TGTGCCAGTAGTTACCCCCAGGGTGGCTATGGCTACACCTTC.

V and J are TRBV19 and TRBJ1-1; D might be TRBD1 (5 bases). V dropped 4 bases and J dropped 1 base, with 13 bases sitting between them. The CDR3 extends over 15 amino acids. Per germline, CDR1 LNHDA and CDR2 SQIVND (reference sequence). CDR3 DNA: TGTGCCAGTAGTAGACTCTACGGGGGGAACACTGAAGCTTTCTTT. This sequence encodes CASSRLYGGNTEAFF. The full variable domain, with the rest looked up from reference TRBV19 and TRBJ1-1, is DGGITQSPKYLFRKEGQNVTLSCEQNLNHDAMYWYRQDPGQGLRLIYYSQIVNDFQKGDIAEGYSVSREKKESFPLTVTSAQKNPTAFYLCASSRLYGGNTEAFFGQGTRLTVV.

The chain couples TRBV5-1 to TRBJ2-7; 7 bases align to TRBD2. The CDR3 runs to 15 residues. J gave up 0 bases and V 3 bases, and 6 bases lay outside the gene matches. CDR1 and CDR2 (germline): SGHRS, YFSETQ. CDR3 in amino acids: CASSSWGGDSYEQYF. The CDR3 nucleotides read TGCGCCAGCAGCTCCTGGGGGGGGGACTCCTACGAGCAGTACTTC.

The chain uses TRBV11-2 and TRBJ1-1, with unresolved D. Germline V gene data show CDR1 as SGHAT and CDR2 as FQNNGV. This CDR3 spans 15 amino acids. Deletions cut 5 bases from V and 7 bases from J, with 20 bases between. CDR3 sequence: CASSAGVRRANEAFF. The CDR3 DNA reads TGTGCCAGCAGCGCGGGAGTTAGAAGAGCTAATGAAGCTTTCTTT.

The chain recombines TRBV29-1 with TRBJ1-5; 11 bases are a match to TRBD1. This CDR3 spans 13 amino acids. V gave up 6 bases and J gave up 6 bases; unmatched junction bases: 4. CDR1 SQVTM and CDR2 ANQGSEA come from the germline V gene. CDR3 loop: CSVGQGVGQPQHF. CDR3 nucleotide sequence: TGCAGCGTGGGACAGGGGGTAGGTCAGCCCCAGCATTTT. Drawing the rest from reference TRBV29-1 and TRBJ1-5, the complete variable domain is SAVISQKPSRDICQRGTSLTIQCQVDSQVTMMFWYRQQPGQSLTLIATANQGSEATYESGFVIDKFPISRPNLTFSTLTVSNMSPEDSSIYLCSVGQGVGQPQHFGDGTRLSIL.

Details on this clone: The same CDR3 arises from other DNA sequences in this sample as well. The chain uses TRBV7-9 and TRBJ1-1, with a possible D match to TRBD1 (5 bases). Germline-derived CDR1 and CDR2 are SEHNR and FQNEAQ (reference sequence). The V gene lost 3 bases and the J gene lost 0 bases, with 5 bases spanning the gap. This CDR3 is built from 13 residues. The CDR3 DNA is TGTGCCAGCAGCTTGGACATGAACACTGAAGCTTTCTTT. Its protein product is CASSLDMNTEAFF.

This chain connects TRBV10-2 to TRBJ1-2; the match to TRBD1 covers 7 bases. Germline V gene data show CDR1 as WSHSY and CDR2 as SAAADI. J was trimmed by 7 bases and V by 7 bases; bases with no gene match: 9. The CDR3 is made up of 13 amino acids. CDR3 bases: TGCGCCAGCAACGACAGGGAGGAAACTGGCTACACCTTC. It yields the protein CASNDREETGYTF.

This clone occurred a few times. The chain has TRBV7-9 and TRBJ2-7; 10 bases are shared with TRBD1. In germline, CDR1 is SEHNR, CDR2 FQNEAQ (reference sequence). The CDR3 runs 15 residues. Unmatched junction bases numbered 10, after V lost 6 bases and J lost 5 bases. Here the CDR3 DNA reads TGTGCCAGCAGTTTACCGGGACAGGGGATCAACGAGCAGTACGTC. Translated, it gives CASSLPGQGINEQYV.

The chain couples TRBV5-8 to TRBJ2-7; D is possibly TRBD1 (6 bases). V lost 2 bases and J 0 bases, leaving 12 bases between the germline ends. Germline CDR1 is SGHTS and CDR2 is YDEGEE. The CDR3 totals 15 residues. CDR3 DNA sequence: TGTGCCAGCAGCTTAGGGGGAATTGCCTCCTACGAGCAGTACTTC. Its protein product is CASSLGGIASYEQYF.

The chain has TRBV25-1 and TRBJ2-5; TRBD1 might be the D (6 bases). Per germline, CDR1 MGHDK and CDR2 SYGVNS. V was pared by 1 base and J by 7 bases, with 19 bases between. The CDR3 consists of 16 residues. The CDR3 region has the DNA TGTGCCAGCAGTGAATTAGAGGCACAGGGATATCGGACCCAGTACTTC. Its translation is CASSELEAQGYRTQYF.

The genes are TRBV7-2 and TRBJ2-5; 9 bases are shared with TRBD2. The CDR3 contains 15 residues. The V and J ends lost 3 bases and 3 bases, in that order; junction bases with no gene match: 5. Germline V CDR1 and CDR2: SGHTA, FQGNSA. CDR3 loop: CASSFLGLAKETQYF. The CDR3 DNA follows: TGTGCCAGCAGCTTTTTGGGACTAGCAAAAGAGACCCAGTACTTC.

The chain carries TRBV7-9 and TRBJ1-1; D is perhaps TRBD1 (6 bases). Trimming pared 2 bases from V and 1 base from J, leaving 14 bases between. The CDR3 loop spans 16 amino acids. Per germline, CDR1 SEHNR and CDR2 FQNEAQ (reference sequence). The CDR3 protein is CASSLWGGAENTEAFF. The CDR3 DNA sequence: TGTGCCAGCAGCTTATGGGGGGGGGCTGAGAACACTGAAGCTTTCTTT. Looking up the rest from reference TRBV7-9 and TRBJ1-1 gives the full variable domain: DTGVSQNPRHKITKRGQNVTFRCDPISEHNRLYWYRQTLGQGPEFLTYFQNEAQLEKSRLLSDRFSAERPKGSFSTLEIQRTEQGDSAMYLCASSLWGGAENTEAFFGQGTRLTVV.

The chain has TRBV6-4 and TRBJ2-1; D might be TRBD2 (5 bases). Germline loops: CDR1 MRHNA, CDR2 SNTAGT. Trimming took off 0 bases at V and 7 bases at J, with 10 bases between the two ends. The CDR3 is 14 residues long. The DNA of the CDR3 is TGTGCCAGCAGTGACTCTTATAGGGAGAATGAGCAGTTCTTC. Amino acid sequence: CASSDSYRENEQFF.

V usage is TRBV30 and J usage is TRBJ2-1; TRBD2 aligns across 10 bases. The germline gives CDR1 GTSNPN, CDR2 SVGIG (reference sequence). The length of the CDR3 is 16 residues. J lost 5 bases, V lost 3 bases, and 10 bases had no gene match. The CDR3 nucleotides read TGTGCCTGGAGGGAGGTCAGCGGGGGGGCTGACAATGAGCAGTTCTTC. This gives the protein CAWREVSGGADNEQFF.

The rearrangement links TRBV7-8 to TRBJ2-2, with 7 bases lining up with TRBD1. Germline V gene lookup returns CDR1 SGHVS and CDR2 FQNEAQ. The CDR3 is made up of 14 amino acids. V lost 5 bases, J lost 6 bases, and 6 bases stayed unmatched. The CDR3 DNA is TGTGCCAGCAGCGCCCTGACAGGGCCCGGGGAGCTGTTTTTT. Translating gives CASSALTGPGELFF.

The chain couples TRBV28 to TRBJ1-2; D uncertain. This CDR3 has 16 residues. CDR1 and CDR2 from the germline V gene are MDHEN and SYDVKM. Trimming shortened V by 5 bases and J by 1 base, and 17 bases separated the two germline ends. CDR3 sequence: CASSEYATLINYGYTF. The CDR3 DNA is TGTGCCAGCAGTGAGTACGCGACTCTCATTAACTATGGCTACACCTTC.

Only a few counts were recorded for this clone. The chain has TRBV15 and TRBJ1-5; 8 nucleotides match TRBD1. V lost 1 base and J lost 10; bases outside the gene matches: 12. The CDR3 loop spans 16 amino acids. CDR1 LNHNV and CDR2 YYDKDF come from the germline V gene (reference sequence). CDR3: CATSRGRTGFLLPQHF. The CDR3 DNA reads TGTGCCACCAGCAGAGGAAGGACAGGGTTCCTCCTACCCCAGCATTTT.